This TCR beta chain was profiled in a study of T cells after yellow fever vaccination. Broader study findings: A large majority of primary-vaccination clones showed up again after the booster (approximately 95% CD4, roughly 91% CD8). There was a small share of clonotypes that showed up in both the CD4 and CD8 compartments. From the bulk population, abundant clonotypes could contaminate and appear within FACS-sorted repertoires.

In TCRdb, the 5' RACE reads were re-called with MiXCR into one record per CDR3 protein. This sample carries hundreds of thousands of distinct CDR3 sequences, 8.5% to 10% of them seen once, and the ten largest clones take about 3.7%. Trimming pared 5 bases from V and 4 bases from J, leaving 11 bases between. Germline V gives CDR1 SEHNR, CDR2 FQNEAQ (reference sequence). This CDR3 region has 13 residues. About this clonotype: The antigen is undetermined.

The gene calls are TRBV7-9 and TRBJ1-1, with TRBD1 as a possible D gene (5 bases). This clonotype originated in a man between 18 and 29 years old who received the YFV17D yellow fever vaccine. Sequenced material: CD4+ T cells sorted from PBMCs, taken 5 days after the yellow fever booster vaccination. The CDR3 loop is CASSQQGFTEAFF. The CDR3 region has the DNA TGTGCCAGCAGCCAGCAGGGTTTCACTGAAGCTTTCTTT. Looking up the rest from reference TRBV7-9 and TRBJ1-1 gives the full variable domain: DTGVSQNPRHKITKRGQNVTFRCDPISEHNRLYWYRQTLGQGPEFLTYFQNEAQLEKSRLLSDRFSAERPKGSFSTLEIQRTEQGDSAMYLCASSQQGFTEAFFGQGTRLTVV.